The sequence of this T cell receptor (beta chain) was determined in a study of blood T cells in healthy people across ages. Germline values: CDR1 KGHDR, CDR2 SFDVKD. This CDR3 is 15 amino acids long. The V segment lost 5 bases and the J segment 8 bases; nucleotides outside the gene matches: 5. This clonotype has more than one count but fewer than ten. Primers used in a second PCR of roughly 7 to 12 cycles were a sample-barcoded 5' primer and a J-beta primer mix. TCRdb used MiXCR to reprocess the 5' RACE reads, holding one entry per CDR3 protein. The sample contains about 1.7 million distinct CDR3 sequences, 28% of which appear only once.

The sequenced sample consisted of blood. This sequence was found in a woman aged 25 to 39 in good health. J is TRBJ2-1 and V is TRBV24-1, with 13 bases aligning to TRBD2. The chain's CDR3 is CATSGTSGSVDEQFF. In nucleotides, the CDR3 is TGTGCCACCAGTGGGACTAGCGGGAGTGTAGATGAGCAGTTCTTC.